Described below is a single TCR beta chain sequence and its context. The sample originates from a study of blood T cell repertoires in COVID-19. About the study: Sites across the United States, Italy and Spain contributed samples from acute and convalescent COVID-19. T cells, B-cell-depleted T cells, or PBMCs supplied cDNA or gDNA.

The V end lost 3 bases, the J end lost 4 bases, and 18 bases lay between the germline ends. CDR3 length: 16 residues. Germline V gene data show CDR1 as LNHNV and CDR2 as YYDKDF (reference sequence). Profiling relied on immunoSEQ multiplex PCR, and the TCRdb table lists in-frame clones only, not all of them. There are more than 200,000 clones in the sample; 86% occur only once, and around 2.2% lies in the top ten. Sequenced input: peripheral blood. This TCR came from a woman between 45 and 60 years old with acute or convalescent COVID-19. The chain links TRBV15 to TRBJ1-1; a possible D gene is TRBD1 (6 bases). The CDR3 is CATSRGTLLDSTEAFF. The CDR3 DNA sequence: TGTGCCACCAGCAGGGGGACACTCCTTGATAGCACTGAAGCTTTCTTT.